The 21 T cell receptor beta chains reported below all come from one sample, sequenced in a study of shared clonotypes between healthy human individuals. This table comes from immunoSEQ multiplex PCR, and its TCRdb copy is limited to in-frame clones, with some not included. Found here are 2.3 million or so clones, approximately 93% of them singletons; the top ten hold about 0.39%. The specimen was naive CD4+ T cells from PBMCs. Stated subset: CD45RA+ positively selected. Every receptor here comes from a man between 18 and 35 years old in good health. Some clones in this sample may be carry-over from other donors' samples.

This sequence joins TRBV19 and TRBJ1-3; possibly TRBD1 for D (5 bases). The CDR3 has 16 residues. V dropped 7 bases and J dropped 1 base, with 17 bases sitting between them. The germline CDR1 and CDR2 sequences are LNHDA and SQIVND (reference sequence). The CDR3 DNA sequence: TGTGCCAGTAATCCCGAGGGGTATCCTTCTGGAAACACCATATATTTT. Translating gives CASNPEGYPSGNTIYF.

In the case of this clone: Additional DNA sequences in this sample encode the identical CDR3. The CDR3 DNA reads TGTGCCAGCAGCGTAGCCGGGGTCGGTGAGACCCAGTACTTC. Translating gives CASSVAGVGETQYF. The chain carries TRBV9 and TRBJ2-5; D possibly corresponds to TRBD2 (5 bases). Germline V CDR1 and CDR2: SGDLS, YYNGEE. The CDR3 has 14 amino acids. V was pared by 0 bases and J by 5 bases, with 11 bases between.

The chain joins TRBV7-2 to TRBJ2-7; D unresolved. CDR1 SGHTA and CDR2 FQGNSA come from the germline V gene. The CDR3 length is 15 residues. V was trimmed by 1 base and J by 2 bases, leaving 12 bases between them. The CDR3 protein is CASSLDSALAYEQYF. The CDR3 nucleotides read TGTGCCAGCAGCTTAGACTCAGCCCTCGCCTACGAGCAGTACTTC.

This clone was recorded a few times. The rearrangement links TRBV29-1 to TRBJ1-1; unclear D gene. This CDR3 spans 15 amino acids. CDR1 SQVTM and CDR2 ANQGSEA come from the germline V gene. Trimming took 1 base from V and 0 from J, leaving 12 bases between them. The CDR3 is CSVEGPLGMNTEAFF. CDR3 bases: TGCAGCGTTGAAGGACCCCTCGGAATGAACACTGAAGCTTTCTTT.

The J gene is TRBJ2-3, the V gene TRBV14; tentatively, D is TRBD2 (6 bases). The CDR3 has 16 residues. Trimming took 5 bases from V and 2 from J, leaving 17 bases between them. Per the germline V gene, CDR1 is SGHDN and CDR2 is FVKESK. CDR3: CASSFGRGTSTDTQYF. CDR3 sequence (DNA): TGTGCCAGCAGCTTTGGGCGGGGAACTTCCACAGATACGCAGTATTTT.

V and J are TRBV28 and TRBJ1-3; tentative D call: TRBD1 (5 bases). CDR3 length: 14 amino acids. CDR1 and CDR2 (germline): MDHEN, SYDVKM. V shed 2 bases and J shed 5 bases, with 10 bases lying between them. CDR3 nucleotide sequence: TGTGCCAGCAGTTTAGGAGGGGCCCGAAACACCATATATTTT. It encodes CASSLGGARNTIYF.

The chain recombines TRBV10-3 with TRBJ2-1; a possible D gene is TRBD1 (5 bases). V lost 6 bases to trimming and J lost 0 bases, with 9 bases between them. Germline V gives CDR1 ENHRY, CDR2 SYGVKD. The CDR3 has 14 amino acids. This CDR3 is CAISPQGSYNEQFF. CDR3 nucleotide sequence: TGTGCCATCAGCCCGCAGGGCTCCTACAATGAGCAGTTCTTC.

This chain joins TRBV10-3 and TRBJ2-7; 8 nucleotides align to TRBD1. Germline V lookup: CDR1 ENHRY, CDR2 SYGVKD. This CDR3 region has 17 residues. Germline trimming cut 4 bases from V and 3 bases from J; bases unmatched to any gene: 14. CDR3 bases: TGTGCCATCAGTGGGAGACGCCGGGGACAGGCTTTCTACGAGCAGTACTTC. Translation gives CAISGRRRGQAFYEQYF.

The V and J genes are TRBV4-3 and TRBJ2-1, with D maybe TRBD1 (6 bases). Germline V CDR1 and CDR2: LGHNA, YSLEER. The length of the CDR3 is 17 residues. V lost 4 bases to trimming and J lost 0 bases, with 16 bases between them. The CDR3 DNA is TGCGCCAGCAGCCGGCAACCTCCAGGGGCCTCCTACAATGAGCAGTTCTTC. This sequence encodes CASSRQPPGASYNEQFF.

The chain couples TRBV7-3 to TRBJ2-2, with a tentative D call TRBD1 (6 bases). With 5 bases removed from V and 5 bases from J, the gap between germline ends came to 12 bases. In germline, CDR1 is SGHTA, CDR2 FQGTGA. The CDR3 consists of 14 residues. The CDR3 is CASSPHRETGELFF. The DNA for the CDR3 is TGTGCCAGCAGCCCCCACAGGGAGACCGGGGAGCTGTTTTTT.

This clone was counted a single time. The V and J genes are TRBV28 and TRBJ2-3; 12 bases align to TRBD2. Germline values: CDR1 MDHEN, CDR2 SYDVKM. This CDR3 spans 17 amino acids. The ends lost 3 bases at V and 7 bases at J; junction bases unmatched: 11. Here the CDR3 reads CASSFSRKGLAGHTQYF. DNA of the CDR3: TGTGCCAGCAGTTTCAGCCGGAAAGGACTAGCGGGACATACGCAGTATTTT. Full variable domain (remainder filled in from reference TRBV28 and TRBJ2-3): DVKVTQSSRYLVKRTGEKVFLECVQDMDHENMFWYRQDPGLGLRLIYFSYDVKMKEKGDIPEGYSVSREKKERFSLILESASTNQTSMYLCASSFSRKGLAGHTQYFGPGTRLTVL.

The V gene is TRBV7-2, the J gene TRBJ2-5; TRBD1 matches at 9 bases. The germline V gene encodes CDR1 SGHTA and CDR2 FQGNSA. The CDR3 length is 18 residues. The V segment lost 6 bases and the J segment 1 base; nucleotides outside the gene matches: 15. The CDR3, as DNA: TGTGCCAGCAGTAGCCCGAGAACCGGGACAGGGATCCAAGAGACCCAGTACTTC. It specifies CASSSPRTGTGIQETQYF.

The chain recombines TRBV9 with TRBJ2-3; D gene ambiguous. Germline V gives CDR1 SGDLS, CDR2 YYNGEE. V lost 0 bases, J lost 2 bases, and 10 bases lay in between. The CDR3 runs to 15 residues. The CDR3 is CASSVGRVVTDTQYF. The CDR3 coding sequence is TGTGCCAGCAGCGTAGGAAGGGTTGTCACAGATACGCAGTATTTT.

V gene TRBV18 combines with J gene TRBJ1-1, with D unclear. The CDR3 has 15 amino acids. Looked up from germline, CDR1 is KGHSH and CDR2 is LQKENI. Trimming took off 2 bases at V and 0 bases at J, with 10 bases between the two ends. Here the CDR3 reads CASSPGVGMNTEAFF. The CDR3 DNA follows: TGTGCCAGCTCACCAGGGGTAGGGATGAACACTGAAGCTTTCTTT. Based on the CDR3 plus reference TRBV18 and TRBJ1-1, the full variable domain is NAGVMQNPRHLVRRRGQEARLRCSPMKGHSHVYWYRQLPEEGLKFMVYLQKENIIDESGMPKERFSAEFPKEGPSILRIQQVVRGDSAAYFCASSPGVGMNTEAFFGQGTRLTVV.

The rearrangement joins TRBV10-3 to TRBJ2-5; no firm D call. Germline CDR1 reads ENHRY; CDR2 reads SYGVKD. Between the trimmed V and J ends, which lost 0 bases and 2 bases, there was a span of 10 bases. This CDR3 region has 15 residues. The chain's CDR3 is CAISESLWQQETQYF. The CDR3 coding sequence is TGTGCCATCAGTGAGTCGTTGTGGCAGCAAGAGACCCAGTACTTC.

This clone was detected only once. The genes are TRBV7-8 and TRBJ2-7; D may correspond to TRBD1 or TRBD2 (6 bases each). Germline V lookup: CDR1 SGHVS, CDR2 FQNEAQ. The CDR3 covers 15 residues. Trimming removed 1 base at V and 2 bases at J, with 12 bases between. CDR3: CASSLERGPTYEQYF. The CDR3 bases are TGTGCCAGCAGCTTAGAACGGGGGCCGACCTACGAGCAGTACTTC.

This chain links TRBV5-1 with TRBJ2-5, with 8 bases fitting TRBD1. The CDR3 spans 15 residues. Per germline, CDR1 SGHRS and CDR2 YFSETQ. With 4 bases clipped from V and 4 bases from J, the junction kept 9 bases outside the gene matches. The CDR3 DNA is TGCGCCAGCAGCCCGATCAGGGGGCGCGGAGAGACCCAGTACTTC. It yields the protein CASSPIRGRGETQYF.

With regard to this clone: The junction differs from germline at one of its ends, possibly a read error. The chain has TRBV2 and TRBJ2-7, with 10 nucleotides matching TRBD1. The CDR3 contains 14 residues. CDR1 and CDR2 from the germline V gene are SNHLY and FYNNEI. The CDR3 DNA reads as TGTGCCAGCAGTCGGGACAGGGGCTCCTCCGAGCAGTACTTC. Its translation: CASSRDRGSSEQYF. Looking up the rest from reference TRBV2 and TRBJ2-7 gives the full variable domain: EPEVTQTPSHQVTQMGQEVILRCVPISNHLYFYWYRQILGQKVEFLVSFYNNEISEKSEIFDDQFSVERPDGSNFTLKIRSTKLEDSAMYFCASSRDRGSSEQYFGPGTRLTVT.

This rearrangement joins TRBV5-1 to TRBJ2-2; 9 bases line up with TRBD2. Germline V CDR1 and CDR2: SGHRS, YFSETQ. The CDR3 is 16 amino acids. V lost 1 base to trimming and J lost 6 bases; unmatched junction nucleotides: 7. CDR3 loop: CASSLSSGSISGELFF. For the CDR3, the DNA is TGCGCCAGCAGCTTGAGTAGCGGGAGTATCTCCGGGGAGCTGTTTTTT.

This chain joins TRBV11-2 and TRBJ1-1; perhaps TRBD1 as D (6 bases). There are 18 residues in the CDR3. The V end was cut by 4 bases, the J end by 0 bases, with 21 bases between. Germline-derived CDR1 and CDR2 are SGHAT and FQNNGV. The CDR3 loop reads CASSSRGPTGDMNTEAFF. The CDR3 nucleotides read TGTGCCAGCAGCTCACGCGGGCCGACAGGAGACATGAACACTGAAGCTTTCTTT.

J is TRBJ2-3 and V is TRBV19; no reliable D call. The CDR3 consists of 14 residues. Trimming cost V 2 bases and J 4 bases, with 10 bases left between them. From germline, CDR1 is LNHDA and CDR2 SQIVND (reference sequence). The CDR3 DNA is TGTGCCAGTAGTATACGCGGACCCCCAGATACGCAGTATTTT. This sequence encodes CASSIRGPPDTQYF.